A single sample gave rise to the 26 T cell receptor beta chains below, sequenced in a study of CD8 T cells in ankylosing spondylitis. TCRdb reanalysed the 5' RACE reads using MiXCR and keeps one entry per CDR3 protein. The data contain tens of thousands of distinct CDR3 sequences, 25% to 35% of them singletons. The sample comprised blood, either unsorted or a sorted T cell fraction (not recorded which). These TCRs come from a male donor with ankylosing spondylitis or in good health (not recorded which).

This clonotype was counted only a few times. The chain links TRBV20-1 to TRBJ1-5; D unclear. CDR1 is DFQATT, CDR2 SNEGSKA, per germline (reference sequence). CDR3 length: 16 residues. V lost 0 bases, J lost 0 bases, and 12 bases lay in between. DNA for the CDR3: TGCAGTGCTAGAGACAGGCGTCTCTATAGCAATCAGCCCCAGCATTTT. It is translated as CSARDRRLYSNQPQHF.

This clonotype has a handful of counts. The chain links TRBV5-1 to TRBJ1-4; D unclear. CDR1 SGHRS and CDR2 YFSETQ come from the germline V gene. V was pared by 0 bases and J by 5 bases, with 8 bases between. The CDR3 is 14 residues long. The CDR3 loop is CASSLAMGNEKLFF. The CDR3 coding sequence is TGCGCCAGCAGCTTGGCCATGGGAAATGAAAAACTGTTTTTT.

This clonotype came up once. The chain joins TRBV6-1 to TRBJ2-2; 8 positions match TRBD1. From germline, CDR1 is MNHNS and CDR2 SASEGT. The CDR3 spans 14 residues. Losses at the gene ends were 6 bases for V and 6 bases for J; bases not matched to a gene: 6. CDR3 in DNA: TGTGCCAGCAGCAGACAGGGGCGGGCCGGGGAGCTGTTTTTT. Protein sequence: CASSRQGRAGELFF.

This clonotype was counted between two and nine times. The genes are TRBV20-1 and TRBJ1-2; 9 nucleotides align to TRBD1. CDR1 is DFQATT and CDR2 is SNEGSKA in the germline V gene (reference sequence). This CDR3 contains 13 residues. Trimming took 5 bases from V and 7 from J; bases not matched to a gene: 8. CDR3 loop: CSALPGQGFGYTF. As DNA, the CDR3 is TGCAGTGCTTTACCGGGACAGGGTTTTGGCTACACCTTC.

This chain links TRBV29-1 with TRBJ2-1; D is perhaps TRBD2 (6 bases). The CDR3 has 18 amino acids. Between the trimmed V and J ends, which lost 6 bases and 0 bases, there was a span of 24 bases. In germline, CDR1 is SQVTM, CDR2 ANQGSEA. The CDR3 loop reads CSVVPTSEAGTSYNEQFF. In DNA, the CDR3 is TGCAGCGTCGTCCCCACCTCAGAGGCGGGGACCTCCTACAATGAGCAGTTCTTC.

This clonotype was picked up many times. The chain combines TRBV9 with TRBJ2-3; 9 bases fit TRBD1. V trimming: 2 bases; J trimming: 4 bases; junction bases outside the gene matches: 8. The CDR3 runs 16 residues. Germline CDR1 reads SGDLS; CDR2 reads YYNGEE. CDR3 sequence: CASSVYRGLSADTQYF. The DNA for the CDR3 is TGTGCCAGCAGCGTTTACAGGGGGCTGAGCGCAGATACGCAGTATTTT.

The chain's CDR3 is CASSQGTGEGDTQYF. The CDR3 nucleotides read TGCGCCAGCAGCCAAGGGACAGGGGAGGGGGATACGCAGTATTTT. The chain recombines TRBV4-1 with TRBJ2-3; 9 bases align to TRBD1. This CDR3 comprises 15 residues. The germline CDR1 and CDR2 sequences are MGHRA and YSYEKL. With 1 base clipped from V and 6 bases from J, the junction kept 5 bases outside the gene matches.

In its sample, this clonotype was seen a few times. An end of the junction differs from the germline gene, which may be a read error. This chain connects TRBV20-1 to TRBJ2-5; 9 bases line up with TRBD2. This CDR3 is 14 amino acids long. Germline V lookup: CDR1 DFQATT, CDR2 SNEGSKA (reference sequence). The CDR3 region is CSPRPGLAFETQYF. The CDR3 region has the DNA TGCAGTCCTAGACCGGGACTAGCATTCGAGACCCAGTACTTC.

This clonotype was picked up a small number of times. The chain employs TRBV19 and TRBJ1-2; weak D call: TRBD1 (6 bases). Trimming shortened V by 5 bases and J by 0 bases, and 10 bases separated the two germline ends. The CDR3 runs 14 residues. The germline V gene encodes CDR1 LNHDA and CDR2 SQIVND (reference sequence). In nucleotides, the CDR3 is TGTGCCAGTAGTGCCCACAGGGCTAACTATGGCTACACCTTC. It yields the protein CASSAHRANYGYTF.

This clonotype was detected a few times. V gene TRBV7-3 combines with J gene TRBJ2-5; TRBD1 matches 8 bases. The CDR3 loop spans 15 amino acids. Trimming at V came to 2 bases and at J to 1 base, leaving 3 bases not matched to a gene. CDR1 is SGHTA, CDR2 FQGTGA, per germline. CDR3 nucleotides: TGTGCCAGCAGCTTACACGGACAGGGCCAAGAGACCCAGTACTTC. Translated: CASSLHGQGQETQYF.

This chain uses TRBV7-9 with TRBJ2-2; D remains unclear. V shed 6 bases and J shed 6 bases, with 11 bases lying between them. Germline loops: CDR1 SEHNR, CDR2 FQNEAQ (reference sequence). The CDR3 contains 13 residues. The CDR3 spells CASRTRSAGELFF. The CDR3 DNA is TGTGCCAGCAGAACCCGCAGCGCCGGGGAGCTGTTTTTT. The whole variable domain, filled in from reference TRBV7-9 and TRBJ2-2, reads DTGVSQNPRHKITKRGQNVTFRCDPISEHNRLYWYRQTLGQGPEFLTYFQNEAQLEKSRLLSDRFSAERPKGSFSTLEIQRTEQGDSAMYLCASRTRSAGELFFGEGSRLTVL.

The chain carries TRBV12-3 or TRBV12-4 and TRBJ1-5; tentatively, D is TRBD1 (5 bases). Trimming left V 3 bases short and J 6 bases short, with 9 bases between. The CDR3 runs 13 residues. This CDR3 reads CASSLGGVQPQHF. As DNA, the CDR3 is TGTGCCAGCAGTTTGGGGGGAGTTCAGCCCCAGCATTTT.

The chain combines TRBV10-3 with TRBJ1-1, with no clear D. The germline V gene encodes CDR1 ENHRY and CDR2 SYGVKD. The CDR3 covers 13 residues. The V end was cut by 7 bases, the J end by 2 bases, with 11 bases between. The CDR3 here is CAITEPGNTEAFF. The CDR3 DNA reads TGTGCCATCACCGAGCCGGGTAACACTGAAGCTTTCTTT.

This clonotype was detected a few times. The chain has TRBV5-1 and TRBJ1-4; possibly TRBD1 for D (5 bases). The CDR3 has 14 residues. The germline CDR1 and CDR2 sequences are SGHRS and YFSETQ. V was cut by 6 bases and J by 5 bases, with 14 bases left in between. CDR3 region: CASTADSPNEKLFF. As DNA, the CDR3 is TGCGCCAGCACCGCAGACAGTCCCAATGAAAAACTGTTTTTT.

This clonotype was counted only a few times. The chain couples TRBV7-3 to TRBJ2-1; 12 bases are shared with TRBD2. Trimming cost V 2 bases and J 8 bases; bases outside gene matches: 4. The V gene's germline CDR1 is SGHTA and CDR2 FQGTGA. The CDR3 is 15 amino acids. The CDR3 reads CASSLGLAGNYEQFF. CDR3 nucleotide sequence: TGTGCCAGCAGCTTAGGACTAGCGGGGAACTATGAGCAGTTCTTC.

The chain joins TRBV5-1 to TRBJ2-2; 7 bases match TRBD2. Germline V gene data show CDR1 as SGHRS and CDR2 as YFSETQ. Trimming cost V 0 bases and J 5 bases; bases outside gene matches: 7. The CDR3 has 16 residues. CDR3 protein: CASSLAGGRWTGELFF. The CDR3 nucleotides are TGCGCCAGCAGCTTGGCCGGCGGGAGATGGACCGGGGAGCTGTTTTTT.

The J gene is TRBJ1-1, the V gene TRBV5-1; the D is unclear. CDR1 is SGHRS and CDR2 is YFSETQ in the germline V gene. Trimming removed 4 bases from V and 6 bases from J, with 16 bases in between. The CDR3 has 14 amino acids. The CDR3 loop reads CASSMAPPGAEAFF. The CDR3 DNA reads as TGCGCCAGCAGCATGGCCCCCCCCGGAGCTGAAGCTTTCTTT.

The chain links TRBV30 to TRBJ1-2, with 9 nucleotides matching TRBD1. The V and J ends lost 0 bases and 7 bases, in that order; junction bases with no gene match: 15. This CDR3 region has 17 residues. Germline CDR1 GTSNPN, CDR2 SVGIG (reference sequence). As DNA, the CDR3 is TGTGCCTGGAGTGTACGTTTTATACAGGGGGCAAGTCGTGGCTACACCTTC. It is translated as CAWSVRFIQGASRGYTF.

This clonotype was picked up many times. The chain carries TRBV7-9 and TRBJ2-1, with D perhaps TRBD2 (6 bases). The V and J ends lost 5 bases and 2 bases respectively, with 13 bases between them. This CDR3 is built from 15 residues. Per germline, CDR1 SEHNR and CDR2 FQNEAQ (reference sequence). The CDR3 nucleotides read TGTGCCAGCAGCCCCAGGAGGGCGACCTACAATGAGCAGTTCTTC. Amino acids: CASSPRRATYNEQFF.

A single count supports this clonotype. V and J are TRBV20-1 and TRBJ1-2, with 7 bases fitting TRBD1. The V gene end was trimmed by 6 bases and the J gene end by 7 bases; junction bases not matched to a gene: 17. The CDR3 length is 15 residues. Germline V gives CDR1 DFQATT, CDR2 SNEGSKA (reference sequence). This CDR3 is CSATIPLTGNVGYTF. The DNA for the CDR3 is TGCAGTGCAACGATTCCACTGACAGGGAATGTTGGCTACACCTTC.

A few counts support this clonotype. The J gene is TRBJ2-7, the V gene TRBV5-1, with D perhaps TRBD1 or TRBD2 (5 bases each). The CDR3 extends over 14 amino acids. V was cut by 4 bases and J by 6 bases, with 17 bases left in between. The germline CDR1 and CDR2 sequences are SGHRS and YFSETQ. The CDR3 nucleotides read TGCGCCAGCAGCCCGGGACCGAGCTCCGTCGAGCAGTACTTC. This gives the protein CASSPGPSSVEQYF.

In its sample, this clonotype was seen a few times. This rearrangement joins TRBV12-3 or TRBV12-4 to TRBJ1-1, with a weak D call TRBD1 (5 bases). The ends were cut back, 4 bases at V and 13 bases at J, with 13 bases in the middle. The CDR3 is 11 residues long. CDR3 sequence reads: CASSSGVTGFF. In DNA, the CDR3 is TGTGCCAGCAGTTCGGGGGTCACAGGTTTCTTT.

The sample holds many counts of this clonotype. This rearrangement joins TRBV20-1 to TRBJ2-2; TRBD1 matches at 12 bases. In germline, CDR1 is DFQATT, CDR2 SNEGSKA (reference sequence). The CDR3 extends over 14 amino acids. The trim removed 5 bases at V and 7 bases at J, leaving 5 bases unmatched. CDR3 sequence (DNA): TGCAGTGCTTGGGACAGGGGGCGAAGCGGGGAGCTGTTTTTT. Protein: CSAWDRGRSGELFF.

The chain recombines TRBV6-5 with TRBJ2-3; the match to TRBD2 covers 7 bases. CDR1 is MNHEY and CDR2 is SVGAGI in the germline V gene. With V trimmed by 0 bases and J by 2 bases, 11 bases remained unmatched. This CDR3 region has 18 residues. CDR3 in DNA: TGTGCCAGCAGTTACTCTCGTCAACTAGCGAAAGACACAGATACGCAGTATTTT. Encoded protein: CASSYSRQLAKDTDTQYF.

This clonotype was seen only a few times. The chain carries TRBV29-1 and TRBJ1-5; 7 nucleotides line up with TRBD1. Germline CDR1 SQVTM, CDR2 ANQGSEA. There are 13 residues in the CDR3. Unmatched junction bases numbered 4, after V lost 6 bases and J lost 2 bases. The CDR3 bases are TGCAGCGTGGATACAGGGGGCAATCAGCCCCAGCATTTT. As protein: CSVDTGGNQPQHF.

CDR3 nucleotide sequence: TGTGCCAGCAGCTTGGATCTCCTGGGCACTGAAGCTTTCTTT. Encoded protein: CASSLDLLGTEAFF. The chain recombines TRBV5-6 with TRBJ1-1; D call uncertain. This CDR3 spans 14 amino acids. V was shortened by 0 bases and J by 4 bases, with 10 bases between the two germline ends. Germline CDR1 SGHDT, CDR2 YYEEEE.